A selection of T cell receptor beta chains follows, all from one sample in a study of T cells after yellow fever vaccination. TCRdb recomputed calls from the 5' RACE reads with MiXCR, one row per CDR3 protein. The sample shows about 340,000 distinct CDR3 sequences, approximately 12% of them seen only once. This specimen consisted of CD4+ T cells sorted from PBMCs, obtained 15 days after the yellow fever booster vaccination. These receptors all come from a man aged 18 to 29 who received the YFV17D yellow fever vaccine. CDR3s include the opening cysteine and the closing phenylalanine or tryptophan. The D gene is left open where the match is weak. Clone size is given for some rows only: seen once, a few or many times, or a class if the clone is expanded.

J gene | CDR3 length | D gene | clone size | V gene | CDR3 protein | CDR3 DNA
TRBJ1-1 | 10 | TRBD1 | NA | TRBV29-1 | CSAGTGDAFF | TGCAGCGCTGGGACAGGGGATGCTTTCTTT
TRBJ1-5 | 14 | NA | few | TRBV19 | CAAMASGQRQPQHF | TGTGCCGCCATGGCTTCGGGACAAAGGCAGCCCCAGCATTTT
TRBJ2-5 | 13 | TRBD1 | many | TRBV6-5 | CASSYYRQGPSNF | TGTGCCAGCAGTTACTATAGACAGGGGCCATCTAACTTC
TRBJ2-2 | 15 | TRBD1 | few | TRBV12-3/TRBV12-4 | CASSRTGGPTGELFF | TGTGCCAGCAGTCGGACAGGGGGCCCCACCGGGGAGCTGTTTTTT
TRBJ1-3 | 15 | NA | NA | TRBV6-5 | CASSGPDTSGNTIYF | TGTGCCAGCAGTGGACCAGACACCTCTGGAAACACCATATATTTT
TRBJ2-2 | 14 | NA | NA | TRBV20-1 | CSARDPRNTGELFF | TGCAGTGCTAGAGATCCCAGGAACACCGGGGAGCTGTTTTTT
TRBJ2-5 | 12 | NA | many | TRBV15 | CATSRVQETQYF | TGTGCCACCAGCAGAGTTCAAGAGACCCAGTACTTC
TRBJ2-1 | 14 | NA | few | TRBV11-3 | CASSRDGVDNEQFF | TGTGCCAGCAGCCGAGACGGGGTAGACAATGAGCAGTTCTTC
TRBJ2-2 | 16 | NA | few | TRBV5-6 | CASSLTGGARTGELFF | TGTGCCAGCAGCCTGACGGGCGGGGCGCGCACCGGGGAGCTGTTTTTT
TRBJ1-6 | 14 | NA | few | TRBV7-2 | CASSLVRRDSPLHF | TGTGCCAGCAGCTTAGTAAGACGTGATTCACCCCTCCACTTT
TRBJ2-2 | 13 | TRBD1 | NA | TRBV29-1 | CSVRQGHTGELFF | TGCAGCGTTCGACAGGGGCACACCGGGGAGCTGTTTTTT
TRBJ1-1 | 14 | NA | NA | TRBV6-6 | CASSSEAGRTEAFF | TGTGCCAGCAGTTCTGAGGCGGGGCGCACTGAAGCTTTCTTT
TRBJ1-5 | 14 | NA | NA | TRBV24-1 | CATSSEYSNKPQHF | TGTGCCACCAGTAGCGAGTATAGCAATAAGCCCCAGCATTTT
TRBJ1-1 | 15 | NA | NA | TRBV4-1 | CASSQLLRAPTEAFF | TGCGCCAGCAGCCAACTCCTCAGGGCCCCCACTGAAGCTTTCTTT
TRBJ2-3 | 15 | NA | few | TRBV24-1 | CATSTSGASTDTQYF | TGTGCCACCAGTACATCAGGGGCGAGCACAGATACGCAGTATTTT
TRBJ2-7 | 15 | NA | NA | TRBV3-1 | CASSQDYRGSYEQYF | TGTGCCAGCAGCCAAGATTACCGGGGCTCGTACGAGCAGTACTTC
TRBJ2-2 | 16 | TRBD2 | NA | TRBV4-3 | CASSRTSGAMGGELFF | TGCGCCAGCAGCCGGACTAGCGGGGCTATGGGCGGGGAGCTGTTTTTT
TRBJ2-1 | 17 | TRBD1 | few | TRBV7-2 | CASSSDRGSLSYNEQFF | TGTGCCAGCAGCTCTGACAGGGGTTCTTTGTCCTACAATGAGCAGTTCTTC
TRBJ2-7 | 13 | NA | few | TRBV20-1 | CSASSGGSYEQYF | TGCAGTGCTAGCTCGGGCGGATCCTACGAGCAGTACTTC
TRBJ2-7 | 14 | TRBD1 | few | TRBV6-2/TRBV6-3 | CASSLGGTGGRTYF | TGTGCCAGCTCCCTTGGCGGGACAGGGGGCCGTACGTACTTC
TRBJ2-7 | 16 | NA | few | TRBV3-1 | CASSQGTGTPHYEQYF | TGTGCCAGCAGCCAAGGAACCGGGACTCCCCACTACGAGCAGTACTTC
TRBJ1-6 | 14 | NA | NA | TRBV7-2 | CASSSRRSTDSLHF | TGTGCCAGCAGCTCACGACGGTCGACAGATTCCCTCCACTTT
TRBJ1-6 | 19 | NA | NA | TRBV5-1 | CASSLGSLVLRRRNSPLHF | TGCGCCAGCAGCTTGGGGTCGTTAGTCTTGCGTCGTCGGAATTCACCCCTCCACTTT
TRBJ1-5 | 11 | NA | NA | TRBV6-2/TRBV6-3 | CATGRDQPQHF | TGTGCCACCGGGAGGGATCAGCCCCAGCATTTT
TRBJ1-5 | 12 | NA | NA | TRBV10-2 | CATRQLNQPQHF | TGCGCAACCCGACAGTTGAATCAGCCCCAGCATTTT
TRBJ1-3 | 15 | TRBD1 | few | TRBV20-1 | CSARGWDRKGNTIYF | TGCAGTGCTAGAGGATGGGACAGGAAGGGAAACACCATATATTTT
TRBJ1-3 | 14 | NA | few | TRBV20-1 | CSARIAFSGNTIYF | TGCAGTGCTAGAATCGCTTTCTCTGGAAACACCATATATTTT
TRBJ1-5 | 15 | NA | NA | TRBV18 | CASSLGRDPYQPQHF | TGTGCCAGCTCCCTGGGGAGGGACCCCTATCAGCCCCAGCATTTT
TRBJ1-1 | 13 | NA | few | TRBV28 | CASCPRGSTEAFF | TGTGCCAGCTGCCCGCGTGGATCCACTGAAGCTTTCTTT
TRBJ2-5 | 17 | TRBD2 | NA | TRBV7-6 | CASSSPFLAGGRETQYF | TGTGCCAGCAGCTCCCCCTTTCTAGCGGGGGGGCGAGAGACCCAGTACTTC
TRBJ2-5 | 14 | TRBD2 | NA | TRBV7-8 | CASSLPGGAETQYF | TGTGCCAGCAGCTTACCCGGGGGGGCAGAGACCCAGTACTTC
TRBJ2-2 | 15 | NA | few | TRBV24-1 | CATSGGGANTGELFF | TGTGCCACCAGCGGAGGGGGGGCGAACACCGGGGAGCTGTTTTTT
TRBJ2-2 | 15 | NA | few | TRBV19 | CASISGTTNTGELFF | TGTGCCAGTATCTCCGGGACGACCAACACCGGGGAGCTGTTTTTT